Listed here are 30 T cell receptor beta chains from one sample, sequenced in a study of blood T cell repertoires in COVID-19. The repertoire was sequenced with immunoSEQ multiplex PCR; TCRdb's copy has only in-frame clones and lacks some. The data hold under 150,000 clones, with around 82% observed a single time. The sequenced material came from peripheral blood. These receptors were taken from a woman aged 55-75 years with acute or convalescent COVID-19.

The chain uses TRBV5-6 and TRBJ1-1; D call uncertain. The CDR3 has 13 residues. Trimming left V 2 bases short and J 11 bases short, with 16 bases between. Germline CDR1 reads SGHDT; CDR2 reads YYEEEE. CDR3 loop: CASSLHAGVAAFF. The CDR3 DNA sequence: TGTGCCAGCAGCTTACACGCCGGAGTTGCGGCTTTCTTT.

This chain uses TRBV6-6 with TRBJ2-5; D is undetermined. The CDR3 loop spans 12 amino acids. Trimming left V 4 bases short and J 5 bases short, with 8 bases between. Germline-derived CDR1 and CDR2 are MNHNY and SVGAGI (reference sequence). The CDR3: CASSSLPETQYF. The CDR3 DNA reads TGTGCCAGCAGTTCTCTCCCGGAGACCCAGTACTTC.

The chain recombines TRBV7-3 with TRBJ2-7, with TRBD2 matching over 9 bases. V lost 6 bases to trimming and J lost 3 bases; unmatched junction nucleotides: 6. The CDR3 spans 14 residues. The germline V gene encodes CDR1 SGHTA and CDR2 FQGTGA. CDR3 DNA sequence: TGTGCCAGCAGGTCAAATAGCGGGAGCTACGAGCAGTACTTC. It yields the protein CASRSNSGSYEQYF.

The chain combines TRBV6-1 with TRBJ1-3; no firm D call. Germline V gene sequence: CDR1 MNHNS, CDR2 SASEGT. The ends were cut back, 1 base at V and 2 bases at J, with 6 bases in the middle. The CDR3 is made up of 14 amino acids. DNA for the CDR3: TGTGCCAGCAGTGAAGGTCAGGCTGGAAACACCATATATTTT. Translating gives CASSEGQAGNTIYF.

This clone was seen more than once but under ten times. This sequence joins TRBV6-5 and TRBJ2-1; 7 bases align to TRBD1. The CDR3 loop spans 14 amino acids. V trimming: 6 bases; J trimming: 6 bases; junction bases outside the gene matches: 8. Germline V gene sequence: CDR1 MNHEY, CDR2 SVGAGI. CDR3 in amino acids: CASSLTGIGNEQFF. The CDR3 DNA reads TGTGCCAGCAGCCTGACAGGGATTGGCAATGAGCAGTTCTTC.

This rearrangement joins TRBV11-3 to TRBJ2-7, with 12 bases matching TRBD2. Germline V CDR1 and CDR2: SGHNT, YENEEA. V shed 4 bases, J shed 3 bases, and the junction held 1 base outside the gene matches. CDR3 length equals 14 residues. The CDR3 loop is CASSSTSGSYEQYF. The CDR3, as DNA: TGTGCCAGCAGCTCGACTAGCGGGAGCTACGAGCAGTACTTC. Based on the CDR3 plus reference TRBV11-3 and TRBJ2-7, the full variable domain is EAGVVQSPRYKIIEKKQPVAFWCNPISGHNTLYWYLQNLGQGPELLIRYENEEAVDDSQLPKDRFSAERLKGVDSTLKIQPAELGDSAVYLCASSSTSGSYEQYFGPGTRLTVT.

This clone appeared a few times. The V gene is TRBV27, the J gene TRBJ2-3; D is possibly TRBD1 (6 bases). V lost 6 bases to trimming and J lost 7 bases, with 20 bases between them. Germline V CDR1 and CDR2: MNHEY, SMNVEV (reference sequence). The CDR3 extends over 15 amino acids. CDR3 region: CASSQNRDPGHTQYF. For the CDR3, the DNA is TGTGCCAGCAGCCAGAACAGGGACCCTGGGCATACGCAGTATTTT.

The chain combines TRBV7-2 with TRBJ1-3, with D unresolved. V lost 5 bases and J lost 3, with 20 bases in between. Germline V gene sequence: CDR1 SGHTA, CDR2 FQGNSA. The CDR3 is 17 residues long. In DNA, the CDR3 is TGTGCCAGCAGCCCTTTCCCCCCTGGTTCGGGTGGAAACACCATATATTTT. Translating it yields CASSPFPPGSGGNTIYF. The full variable domain, rest sourced from reference TRBV7-2 and TRBJ1-3, is GAGVSQSPSNKVTEKGKDVELRCDPISGHTALYWYRQSLGQGLEFLIYFQGNSAPDKSGLPSDRFSAERTGGSVSTLTIQRTQQEDSAVYLCASSPFPPGSGGNTIYFGEGSWLTVV.

CDR3 bases: TGTGCCAGCAGCTCCCCGTTCGGGACAGGGGAGAAGGCCGGGGAGCTGTTTTTT. As protein: CASSSPFGTGEKAGELFF. The chain recombines TRBV5-4 with TRBJ2-2; the match to TRBD1 covers 10 bases. Trimming took 3 bases from V and 6 from J; bases not matched to a gene: 14. The CDR3 runs to 18 residues. CDR1 and CDR2 from the germline V gene are SGHNT and YYREEE (reference sequence). Full variable domain (rest looked up from reference TRBV5-4 and TRBJ2-2): ETGVTQSPTHLIKTRGQQVTLRCSSQSGHNTVSWYQQALGQGPQFIFQYYREEENGRGNFPPRFSGLQFPNYSSELNVNALELDDSALYLCASSSPFGTGEKAGELFFGEGSRLTVL.

This chain joins TRBV27 and TRBJ1-5; D might be TRBD1 (6 bases). The V gene lost 1 base and the J gene lost 1 base, with 8 bases spanning the gap. The CDR3 consists of 15 residues. The V gene's germline CDR1 is MNHEY and CDR2 SMNVEV (reference sequence). The CDR3 DNA reads TGTGCCAGCAGTTTATGGGGGCTCAGCAATCAGCCCCAGCATTTT. The encoded protein is CASSLWGLSNQPQHF.

The V call is TRBV5-1, the J call TRBJ1-2; D possibly corresponds to TRBD1 (5 bases). V lost 2 bases and J lost 1, with 12 bases in between. The V gene's germline CDR1 is SGHRS and CDR2 YFSETQ. This CDR3 region has 15 residues. As DNA, the CDR3 is TGCGCCAGCAGCTTAGGCCCGGGGGTTAACTATGGCTACACCTTC. It translates to CASSLGPGVNYGYTF.

This clone was found once. The chain combines TRBV19 with TRBJ2-7, with a weak D call TRBD1 (5 bases). Germline V gene lookup returns CDR1 LNHDA and CDR2 SQIVND (reference sequence). This CDR3 region has 12 residues. Trimming cost V 5 bases and J 9 bases, with 14 bases left between them. CDR3 nucleotide sequence: TGTGCCAGTAGTGCGGCCCAGGGCTTGCAGTACTTC. Its translation: CASSAAQGLQYF.

V and J are TRBV28 and TRBJ2-1, with 12 bases identical to TRBD2. The CDR3 extends over 17 amino acids. Looked up from germline, CDR1 is MDHEN and CDR2 is SYDVKM. The junction had 7 bases not matched to a gene; V was cut back by 0 bases and J by 7 bases. This chain's CDR3 is CASSLWTSGSYQNEQFF. The CDR3 bases are TGTGCCAGCAGTTTATGGACTAGCGGGAGTTATCAGAATGAGCAGTTCTTC. The entire variable domain, with the rest obtained from reference TRBV28 and TRBJ2-1, is as follows: DVKVTQSSRYLVKRTGEKVFLECVQDMDHENMFWYRQDPGLGLRLIYFSYDVKMKEKGDIPEGYSVSREKKERFSLILESASTNQTSMYLCASSLWTSGSYQNEQFFGPGTRLTVL.

This clone appeared a few times. V gene TRBV6-2 or TRBV6-3 combines with J gene TRBJ2-7; TRBD2 might be the D (5 bases). In germline, CDR1 is MNHEY, CDR2 SVGEGT. V shed 5 bases and J shed 0 bases, with 11 bases lying between them. This CDR3 is 14 amino acids long. The CDR3 DNA reads TGTGCCAGCAGTACTAGGACTGTCTCCTACGAGCAGTACTTC. Protein sequence: CASSTRTVSYEQYF.

The chain combines TRBV15 with TRBJ2-7, with 11 bases that match TRBD2. Germline-derived CDR1 and CDR2 are LNHNV and YYDKDF (reference sequence). The CDR3 consists of 17 residues. With V trimmed by 5 bases and J by 2 bases, 11 bases remained unmatched. CDR3 sequence: CATSGGLGLAGPYEQYF. CDR3 nucleotides: TGTGCCACCAGCGGGGGACTCGGACTAGCGGGCCCCTACGAGCAGTACTTC.

The rearrangement links TRBV28 to TRBJ2-2, with 9 bases aligning to TRBD1. V was pared by 5 bases and J by 2 bases, with 6 bases of the junction left unmatched. This CDR3 is 16 amino acids long. Germline V lookup: CDR1 MDHEN, CDR2 SYDVKM. The CDR3 DNA reads as TGTGCCAGCAGTACTTTGGACAGGGGAAACACCGGGGAGCTGTTTTTT. Protein sequence: CASSTLDRGNTGELFF.

This chain joins TRBV5-4 and TRBJ1-1, with 10 bases that match TRBD1. Per the germline V gene, CDR1 is SGHNT and CDR2 is YYREEE (reference sequence). Losses at the gene ends were 4 bases for V and 6 bases for J; bases not matched to a gene: 6. This CDR3 spans 14 amino acids. The CDR3 bases are TGTGCCAGCAGCGGGACAGGGGCGAGGGCTGAAGCTTTCTTT. It yields the protein CASSGTGARAEAFF.

V usage is TRBV3-1 (or the pseudogene TRBV3-2) and J usage is TRBJ2-7; D not certain. The germline CDR1 and CDR2 sequences are LGHDT and YNNKEL (reference sequence). Trimming removed 1 base from V and 0 bases from J, with 13 bases in between. CDR3 length: 16 residues. CDR3 nucleotides: TGTGCCAGCAGCCAAGTGTTGGTGACTCCCTCCTACGAGCAGTACTTC. This encodes CASSQVLVTPSYEQYF.

This chain joins TRBV28 and TRBJ1-2; possibly TRBD1 for D (6 bases). Per germline, CDR1 MDHEN and CDR2 SYDVKM. This CDR3 has 13 residues. V was pared by 2 bases and J by 4 bases, with 8 bases between. The CDR3: CASSLDRSYGYTF. CDR3 in DNA: TGTGCCAGCAGTTTAGACAGGTCCTATGGCTACACCTTC.

The genes are TRBV12-3 or TRBV12-4 and TRBJ2-5; D gene ambiguous. With 2 bases removed from V and 4 bases from J, the gap between germline ends came to 2 bases. This CDR3 is 11 amino acids long. CDR3 protein: CASSLRETQYF. The CDR3 bases are TGTGCCAGCAGTTTACGAGAGACCCAGTACTTC.

The chain couples TRBV18 to TRBJ1-1, with 8 bases that match TRBD1. CDR3 size: 16 residues. CDR1 KGHSH and CDR2 LQKENI come from the germline V gene. V dropped 3 bases and J dropped 0; count of bases not matched to a gene: 6. The CDR3 region has the DNA TGTGCCAGCTCACCTTCGACAGGGGACGTGAACACTGAAGCTTTCTTT. Its protein product is CASSPSTGDVNTEAFF.

The chain joins TRBV7-2 to TRBJ1-1; D uncertain. The germline CDR1 and CDR2 sequences are SGHTA and FQGNSA. Trimming took off 2 bases at V and 4 bases at J, with 11 bases between the two ends. The CDR3 covers 14 residues. The CDR3 sequence is CASSLYTEGTEAFF. In nucleotides, the CDR3 is TGTGCCAGCAGCTTATACACGGAGGGCACTGAAGCTTTCTTT.

The rearrangement uses TRBV7-2 and TRBJ2-1; D is possibly TRBD1 (5 bases). The CDR3 runs to 13 residues. Per the germline V gene, CDR1 is SGHTA and CDR2 is FQGNSA. V shed 5 bases and J shed 8 bases, with 13 bases lying between them. CDR3 nucleotide sequence: TGTGCCAGCAGCCGAGTCTGGGGCGATGAGCAGTTCTTC. Translation gives CASSRVWGDEQFF. Full variable domain (rest looked up from reference TRBV7-2 and TRBJ2-1): GAGVSQSPSNKVTEKGKDVELRCDPISGHTALYWYRQSLGQGLEFLIYFQGNSAPDKSGLPSDRFSAERTGGSVSTLTIQRTQQEDSAVYLCASSRVWGDEQFFGPGTRLTVL.

This clone was observed at least ten times. The V and J genes are TRBV7-2 and TRBJ2-7; D is undetermined. From germline, CDR1 is SGHTA and CDR2 FQGNSA. Trimming removed 5 bases from V and 2 bases from J, with 13 bases in between. The CDR3 sequence is 14 residues long. CDR3 bases: TGTGCCAGCAGCCCTAATACAGTGGCCTACGAGCAGTACTTC. It is translated as CASSPNTVAYEQYF.

This chain connects TRBV7-2 to TRBJ2-2, with D possibly TRBD1 on 5 matching bases. V lost 1 base to trimming and J lost 1 base, with 10 bases between them. The CDR3 is 16 residues long. Germline CDR1 is SGHTA and CDR2 is FQGNSA. The CDR3 loop is CASSLVPGRNTGELFF. In nucleotides, the CDR3 is TGTGCCAGCAGCTTAGTTCCAGGGCGGAACACCGGGGAGCTGTTTTTT.

The rearrangement joins TRBV24-1 to TRBJ2-7; TRBD2 might be the D (5 bases). Germline loops: CDR1 KGHDR, CDR2 SFDVKD. Deletions cut 4 bases from V and 5 bases from J, with 17 bases between. The CDR3 contains 15 residues. CDR3 DNA: TGTGCCACCAGTGAGGGGAGAGGGAAGGTTAACGAGCAGTACTTC. It yields the protein CATSEGRGKVNEQYF.

Only a few counts were recorded for this clone. The chain is built from TRBV28 and TRBJ1-6; D ambiguous. V lost 3 bases and J lost 7, with 10 bases in between. The germline CDR1 and CDR2 sequences are MDHEN and SYDVKM. The CDR3 is 14 residues long. The CDR3 nucleotides read TGTGCCAGCAGTTTTGGGCCCCTCAATTCACCCCTCCACTTT. It translates to CASSFGPLNSPLHF. The full variable domain, in which reference TRBV28 and TRBJ1-6 provide the parts outside the CDR3, is DVKVTQSSRYLVKRTGEKVFLECVQDMDHENMFWYRQDPGLGLRLIYFSYDVKMKEKGDIPEGYSVSREKKERFSLILESASTNQTSMYLCASSFGPLNSPLHFGNGTRLTVT.

The chain combines TRBV13 with TRBJ2-6; 9 nucleotides agree with TRBD1. After removal of 3 bases from V and 1 base from J, the junction contained 1 base not matched to a gene. The CDR3 sequence is 16 residues long. The germline V gene has CDR1 PRHDT and CDR2 FYEKMQ (reference sequence). For the CDR3, the DNA is TGTGCCAGCAGCTTTGGGACAGGGTCTGGGGCCAACGTCCTGACTTTC. It encodes CASSFGTGSGANVLTF.

The chain links TRBV28 to TRBJ1-1, with a tentative D call TRBD1 (6 bases). Germline V gene sequence: CDR1 MDHEN, CDR2 SYDVKM. The CDR3 contains 15 residues. The V and J ends lost 4 bases and 1 base respectively, with 13 bases between them. The CDR3, as DNA: TGTGCCAGCAGTTCTACCGGGACACCGAACACTGAAGCTTTCTTT. Amino acids: CASSSTGTPNTEAFF.

This clone was counted a few times. This rearrangement joins TRBV4-1 to TRBJ2-5, with 11 bases matching TRBD1. Germline V gene data show CDR1 as MGHRA and CDR2 as YSYEKL. The CDR3 extends over 14 amino acids. Unmatched junction bases numbered 4, after V lost 5 bases and J lost 5 bases. The CDR3 protein is CASSGQGAFETQYF. CDR3 nucleotides: TGCGCCAGCAGCGGACAGGGGGCATTCGAGACCCAGTACTTC.